One and the same sample provided the 3 T cell receptor beta chains below, sequenced in a study of Graves' ophthalmopathy and Graves' hyperthyroidism. Amplification from RNA transcripts yielded the TCR beta CDR3 regions. A first-round RT-PCR used HTBI primers, followed by a second-round multiplex PCR. TCRdb itself ran the multiplex PCR reads through MiXCR, one entry per CDR3 protein. The table shows about 380,000 distinct CDR3 sequences, with roughly 14% occurring only once. Specimen: peripheral blood. The receptor set was obtained from a woman in her late teens or twenties with stable Graves' hyperthyroidism.

This clonotype turned up a few times. The chain couples TRBV9 to TRBJ1-5, with 7 bases identical to TRBD1. Germline trimming cut 0 bases from V and 5 bases from J; bases unmatched to any gene: 5. The CDR3 extends over 15 amino acids. Looked up from germline, CDR1 is SGDLS and CDR2 is YYNGEE. DNA of the CDR3: TGTGCCAGCAGCGTAGAAGGGGGCAAGGATCAGCCCCAGCATTTT. Its translation is CASSVEGGKDQPQHF. Complete variable domain (other parts from reference TRBV9 and TRBJ1-5): DSGVTQTPKHLITATGQRVTLRCSPRSGDLSVYWYQQSLDQGLQFLIQYYNGEERAKGNILERFSAQQFPDLHSELNLSSLELGDSALYFCASSVEGGKDQPQHFGDGTRLSIL.

There are many counts of this clonotype. The chain recombines TRBV13 with TRBJ2-5; 7 bases fit TRBD2. The CDR3 extends over 13 amino acids. Looked up from germline, CDR1 is PRHDT and CDR2 is FYEKMQ (reference sequence). V lost 6 bases, J lost 5 bases, and 6 bases stayed unmatched. This CDR3 is CASRTGTTETQYF. CDR3 nucleotide sequence: TGTGCCAGCAGGACCGGGACTACCGAGACCCAGTACTTC. The entire variable domain, with the rest obtained from reference TRBV13 and TRBJ2-5, is as follows: AAGVIQSPRHLIKEKRETATLKCYPIPRHDTVYWYQQGPGQDPQFLISFYEKMQSDKGSIPDRFSAQQFSDYHSELNMSSLELGDSALYFCASRTGTTETQYFGPGTRLLVL.

This sequence joins TRBV18 and TRBJ1-3; 9 bases map to TRBD1. The CDR3 is 16 residues long. V trimming: 3 bases; J trimming: 0 bases; junction bases outside the gene matches: 3. CDR1 and CDR2 (germline): KGHSH, LQKENI. The CDR3: CASSPGQGSSGNTIYF. The CDR3 bases are TGTGCCAGCTCACCGGGACAGGGTTCCTCTGGAAACACCATATATTTT. The full variable domain, its missing parts supplied by reference TRBV18 and TRBJ1-3, is NAGVMQNPRHLVRRRGQEARLRCSPMKGHSHVYWYRQLPEEGLKFMVYLQKENIIDESGMPKERFSAEFPKEGPSILRIQQVVRGDSAAYFCASSPGQGSSGNTIYFGEGSWLTVV.